This T cell receptor (beta chain) was captured by sequencing in a study of T-cell reconstitution after alpha-beta-depleted transplantation in children. Concerning this clonotype: What it recognizes is unknown.

Unique molecular identifiers featured in how the TCRbeta library was prepared. TCRdb analysed the PCR reads with MiXCR anew, one entry per CDR3 protein. This table has some 460,000 distinct CDR3 sequences, about 17% appearing once. CDR1 SNHLY and CDR2 FYNNEI come from the germline V gene. This CDR3 is 13 amino acids long. Trimming shortened V by 8 bases and J by 4 bases, and 12 bases separated the two germline ends. Study-level points and caveats: Fresh T-cell production supplied most of the T-cell counts and diversity seen one year after transplant. Day-60 TCRbeta diversity that was high in some patients was derived from surviving recipient T cells and thymic progenitors. It was reported that alpha-beta T cells came from several hundred expanded graft clones (about two months after transplant).

V is TRBV2 and J is TRBJ1-3; TRBD1 might be the D (6 bases). The sequence derives from a boy in the first two years of life who had a stem cell transplant for Wiskott-Aldrich syndrome, so the T cells may come from the graft donor. Sample: PBMCs, mostly from graft donor cells, taken 360 days after TCRalphabeta/CD19-depleted stem cell transplant. CDR3 sequence (DNA): TGTGCCAGCGCACAGGGCGACGGAAACACCATATATTTT. It yields the protein CASAQGDGNTIYF.